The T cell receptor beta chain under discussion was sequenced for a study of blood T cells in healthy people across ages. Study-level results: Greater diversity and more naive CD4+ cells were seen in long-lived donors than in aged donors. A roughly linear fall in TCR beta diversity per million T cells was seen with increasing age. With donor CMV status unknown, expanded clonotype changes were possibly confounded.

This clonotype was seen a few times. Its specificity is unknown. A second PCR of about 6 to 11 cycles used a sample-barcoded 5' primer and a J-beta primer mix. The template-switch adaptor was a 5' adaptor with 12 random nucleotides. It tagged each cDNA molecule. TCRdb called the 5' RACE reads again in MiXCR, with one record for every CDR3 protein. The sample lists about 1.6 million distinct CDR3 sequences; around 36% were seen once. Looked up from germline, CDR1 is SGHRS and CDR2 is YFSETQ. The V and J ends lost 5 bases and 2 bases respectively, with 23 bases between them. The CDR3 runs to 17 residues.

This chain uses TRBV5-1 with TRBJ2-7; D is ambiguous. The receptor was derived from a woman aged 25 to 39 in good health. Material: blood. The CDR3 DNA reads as TGCGCCAGCAGTCCCCCCCATGTCGGAGAACTAACCTACGAGCAGTACTTC. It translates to CASSPPHVGELTYEQYF.